The 27 T cell receptor beta chains below come from one sample, sequenced in a study of siplizumab effects on memory and regulatory T cells (dated by TCRdb to between 2018 and 2021). Library preparation was by the immunoSEQ multiplex PCR assay. The source is immuneACCESS, and TCRdb retained only in-frame sequences with V and J called. Part of the clones is not carried over; for the studies checked, unresolved V genes explain less than half of this, and the remainder is unexplained. This sample holds 100,000 or so clones; under 95% were observed only once. The ten largest clones take up around 0.68% of the sample. The sequenced sample consisted of Tregs sorted from blood. All receptors derive from a human donor in good health.

This clone was recorded a few times. The chain recombines TRBV7-2 with TRBJ1-2; D is perhaps TRBD1 (5 bases). This CDR3 is built from 16 residues. Trimming pared 5 bases from V and 0 bases from J, leaving 16 bases between. Looked up from germline, CDR1 is SGHTA and CDR2 is FQGNSA. The CDR3 DNA reads TGTGCCAGCAGCCCCGGCGGGACCGTATCTAACTATGGCTACACCTTC. Its protein is CASSPGGTVSNYGYTF.

The chain is built from TRBV7-2 and TRBJ1-1; 9 bases agree with TRBD1. CDR1 is SGHTA and CDR2 is FQGNSA in the germline V gene. The CDR3 runs to 15 residues. The V and J ends lost 5 bases and 4 bases, in that order; junction bases with no gene match: 8. This CDR3 reads CASSPRTGASTEAFF. The CDR3 DNA follows: TGTGCCAGCAGCCCTAGGACAGGGGCGAGCACTGAAGCTTTCTTT.

This chain links TRBV27 with TRBJ1-1, with a tentative D call TRBD1 (5 bases). The length of the CDR3 is 15 residues. Trimming removed 8 bases at V and 1 base at J, with 17 bases between. Germline CDR1 MNHEY, CDR2 SMNVEV (reference sequence). In DNA form, the CDR3 reads TGTGCCAGCTCGACCCGGCGGGGGGAGAACACTGAAGCTTTCTTT. This encodes CASSTRRGENTEAFF.

V gene TRBV19 combines with J gene TRBJ2-3; D is uncertain. In germline, CDR1 is LNHDA, CDR2 SQIVND (reference sequence). The ends were cut back, 3 bases at V and 7 bases at J, with 5 bases in the middle. This CDR3 has 11 residues. The CDR3 coding sequence is TGTGCCAGTAGTATGGGGAATACGCAGTATTTT. Translated, it gives CASSMGNTQYF.

Concerning this clone itself: This sample includes further DNA sequences coding for the same CDR3. The genes are TRBV7-3 and TRBJ2-3; the match to TRBD2 covers 9 bases. From germline, CDR1 is SGHTA and CDR2 FQGTGA. The CDR3 loop spans 14 amino acids. Trimming at V came to 5 bases and at J to 3 bases, leaving 3 bases not matched to a gene. CDR3 region: CASSPGLATDTQYF. For the CDR3, the DNA is TGTGCCAGCAGCCCGGGACTAGCAACAGATACGCAGTATTTT.

Notes on this clone: This sample includes further DNA sequences coding for the same CDR3. The J gene is TRBJ2-5, the V gene TRBV18; no reliable D call. Germline values: CDR1 KGHSH, CDR2 LQKENI. V lost 4 bases and J 5 bases, leaving 5 bases between the germline ends. The CDR3 runs 11 residues. CDR3 region: CASSRGETQYF. DNA for the CDR3: TGTGCCAGCTCACGTGGGGAGACCCAGTACTTC.

The chain employs TRBV18 and TRBJ1-1; D ambiguous. V was shortened by 2 bases and J by 0 bases, with 7 bases between the two germline ends. The length of the CDR3 is 14 residues. Germline CDR1 and CDR2: KGHSH and LQKENI. The CDR3 loop reads CASSPFPLNTEAFF. The CDR3 DNA reads as TGTGCCAGCTCACCATTCCCCTTGAACACTGAAGCTTTCTTT. The complete variable domain, with remaining parts taken from reference TRBV18 and TRBJ1-1, reads NAGVMQNPRHLVRRRGQEARLRCSPMKGHSHVYWYRQLPEEGLKFMVYLQKENIIDESGMPKERFSAEFPKEGPSILRIQQVVRGDSAAYFCASSPFPLNTEAFFGQGTRLTVV.

This sequence joins TRBV20-1 and TRBJ1-1; D perhaps matches TRBD1 (5 bases). Germline CDR1 is DFQATT and CDR2 is SNEGSKA (reference sequence). The CDR3 contains 11 residues. The V end was cut by 7 bases, the J end by 8 bases, with 14 bases between. The CDR3 loop is CSVEGRAEAFF. CDR3 coding DNA: TGCAGTGTGGAGGGGCGGGCCGAAGCTTTCTTT.

The chain combines TRBV11-3 with TRBJ2-3; 7 nucleotides agree with TRBD2. Germline loops: CDR1 SGHNT, CDR2 YENEEA. This CDR3 is built from 17 residues. V lost 5 bases to trimming and J lost 2 bases; unmatched junction nucleotides: 13. The CDR3 DNA follows: TGTGCCAGCAGCCCAGCAGAACTAGCGACCTTCACAGATACGCAGTATTTT. Amino acids: CASSPAELATFTDTQYF.

The V call is TRBV6-1, the J call TRBJ2-4; D may be TRBD2 (5 bases). V lost 2 bases and J 8 bases, leaving 16 bases between the germline ends. The CDR3 has 15 residues. Germline-derived CDR1 and CDR2 are MNHNS and SASEGT. DNA for the CDR3: TGTGCCAGCAGTGAAAATCTAGCCGGGATGCACATTCAGTACTTC. Translation gives CASSENLAGMHIQYF.

The count of this clone is one. The chain has TRBV7-9 and TRBJ2-7; 14 nucleotides match TRBD2. The CDR3 extends over 18 amino acids. Per the germline V gene, CDR1 is SEHNR and CDR2 is FQNEAQ (reference sequence). The junction had 9 bases not matched to a gene; V was cut back by 5 bases and J by 0 bases. The CDR3 bases are TGTGCCAGCAGCCCGAACCGGACTAGCGGGAGGAACTCCTACGAGCAGTACTTC. It specifies CASSPNRTSGRNSYEQYF.

The V gene is TRBV7-8, the J gene TRBJ2-7; possible D gene TRBD1, 5 bases. The V end was cut by 3 bases, the J end by 2 bases, with 14 bases between. CDR1 SGHVS and CDR2 FQNEAQ come from the germline V gene. The CDR3 has 15 amino acids. In nucleotides, the CDR3 is TGTGCCAGCAGCTTTGGGGCAGCCAGTCCCTACGAGCAGTACTTC. Translating gives CASSFGAASPYEQYF.

The V and J genes are TRBV29-1 and TRBJ1-2; 10 bases are a match to TRBD1. CDR3 length: 14 residues. Germline CDR1 and CDR2: SQVTM and ANQGSEA. Trimming cost V 7 bases and J 4 bases; bases outside gene matches: 9. CDR3 residues: CSAVRQGASYGYTF. For the CDR3, the DNA is TGCAGCGCCGTAAGACAGGGGGCCAGCTATGGCTACACCTTC.

The chain uses TRBV9 and TRBJ2-1; possibly TRBD2 for D (6 bases). The germline V gene encodes CDR1 SGDLS and CDR2 YYNGEE. The CDR3 runs 15 residues. Trimming took 2 bases from V and 4 from J, leaving 13 bases between them. The CDR3 nucleotides are TGTGCCAGCAGCGTGGGCGGGATTTCGTACAATGAGCAGTTCTTC. Translating it yields CASSVGGISYNEQFF.

This chain connects TRBV5-1 to TRBJ2-2, with 9 bases lining up with TRBD1. CDR1 is SGHRS, CDR2 YFSETQ, per germline. V was pared by 3 bases and J by 5 bases, with 14 bases of the junction left unmatched. The CDR3 runs to 18 residues. The CDR3 loop is CASSYARPGQGFTGELFF. CDR3 nucleotides: TGCGCCAGCAGCTACGCGCGTCCGGGACAGGGTTTTACCGGGGAGCTGTTTTTT.

In its sample, this clone was seen once. J is TRBJ2-3 and V is TRBV10-1, with a weak D call TRBD1 (6 bases). Germline-derived CDR1 and CDR2 are WNHNN and SYGVQD (reference sequence). There are 13 residues in the CDR3. V lost 3 bases to trimming and J lost 3 bases, with 7 bases between them. CDR3 sequence (DNA): TGCGCCAGCAGTGACCAGGGGACAGATACGCAGTATTTT. Its protein is CASSDQGTDTQYF.

This clone has just one count. V gene TRBV5-8 combines with J gene TRBJ2-3; 7 bases align to TRBD1. V lost 4 bases and J lost 0; bases outside the gene matches: 8. Per the germline V gene, CDR1 is SGHTS and CDR2 is YDEGEE. This CDR3 is built from 16 residues. For the CDR3, the DNA is TGTGCCAGCAGCGCCGGCAGGGGGTTCAGCACAGATACGCAGTATTTT. Its protein product is CASSAGRGFSTDTQYF.

The chain is built from TRBV4-2 and TRBJ2-7; the D is unclear. The V gene lost 5 bases and the J gene lost 2 bases, with 7 bases spanning the gap. CDR1 LGHNA and CDR2 YNFKEQ come from the germline V gene. This CDR3 contains 12 residues. The CDR3 region is CASSADPYEQYF. The CDR3 DNA is TGTGCCAGCAGCGCGGACCCCTACGAGCAGTACTTC.

V usage is TRBV9 and J usage is TRBJ2-4; TRBD1 matches at 9 bases. This CDR3 region has 17 residues. With V trimmed by 0 bases and J by 3 bases, 7 bases remained unmatched. In germline, CDR1 is SGDLS, CDR2 YYNGEE. Here the CDR3 DNA reads TGTGCCAGCAGCGTAGCGGAGGACAGGGGCGTCAAAAACATTCAGTACTTC. It encodes CASSVAEDRGVKNIQYF.

This chain connects TRBV2 to TRBJ2-1; D might be TRBD1 or TRBD2, each matching 6 bases. V was pared by 6 bases and J by 5 bases, with 17 bases between. The CDR3 runs 15 residues. Germline V lookup: CDR1 SNHLY, CDR2 FYNNEI. CDR3 sequence (DNA): TGTGCCAGCAGGAGGGTCACGGGGGCGCACAATGAGCAGTTCTTC. Residues: CASRRVTGAHNEQFF. The full variable domain, with the rest looked up from reference TRBV2 and TRBJ2-1, is EPEVTQTPSHQVTQMGQEVILRCVPISNHLYFYWYRQILGQKVEFLVSFYNNEISEKSEIFDDQFSVERPDGSNFTLKIRSTKLEDSAMYFCASRRVTGAHNEQFFGPGTRLTVL.

V usage is TRBV2 and J usage is TRBJ2-5; the D gene could be TRBD1 or TRBD2 (5 bases each). Germline values: CDR1 SNHLY, CDR2 FYNNEI. The CDR3 runs 15 residues. Trimming shortened V by 6 bases and J by 4 bases, and 18 bases separated the two germline ends. CDR3 in amino acids: CASSGLGVGAETQYF. The CDR3, as DNA: TGTGCCAGCAGCGGACTGGGGGTAGGGGCAGAGACCCAGTACTTC.

This clone was detected once. The same CDR3 arises from other DNA sequences in this sample as well. This rearrangement joins TRBV5-4 to TRBJ2-3; D unclear. CDR1 and CDR2 from the germline V gene are SGHNT and YYREEE (reference sequence). Trimming left V 2 bases short and J 3 bases short, with 7 bases between. The CDR3 length is 13 residues. CDR3 nucleotide sequence: TGTGCCAGCAGCTTCATGTCTACAGATACGCAGTATTTT. Amino acids: CASSFMSTDTQYF.

The chain has TRBV18 and TRBJ2-5; 9 nucleotides align to TRBD2. The CDR3 has 20 amino acids. The V and J ends lost 0 bases and 1 base, in that order; junction bases with no gene match: 15. Germline V lookup: CDR1 KGHSH, CDR2 LQKENI. Written as DNA, the CDR3 is TGTGCCAGCTCACCACCAGACGGACTGCCGTCTAGCGGGGCCCAAGAGACCCAGTACTTC. This translates into CASSPPDGLPSSGAQETQYF.

The chain couples TRBV9 to TRBJ2-3; TRBD2 matches 10 bases. V trimming: 0 bases; J trimming: 7 bases; junction bases outside the gene matches: 11. Germline V gives CDR1 SGDLS, CDR2 YYNGEE. The CDR3 runs 17 residues. Written as DNA, the CDR3 is TGTGCCAGCAGCGTAGTAAAAAGTAGCGGGAGGCCGAATACGCAGTATTTT. As protein: CASSVVKSSGRPNTQYF. Full variable domain (missing parts from reference TRBV9 and TRBJ2-3): DSGVTQTPKHLITATGQRVTLRCSPRSGDLSVYWYQQSLDQGLQFLIQYYNGEERAKGNILERFSAQQFPDLHSELNLSSLELGDSALYFCASSVVKSSGRPNTQYFGPGTRLTVL.

J is TRBJ2-7 and V is TRBV10-3; D is undetermined. V was pared by 3 bases and J by 2 bases, with 11 bases between. Per the germline V gene, CDR1 is ENHRY and CDR2 is SYGVKD. CDR3 length equals 14 residues. CDR3 sequence reads: CAISDPNSAYEQYF. The CDR3 bases are TGTGCCATCAGTGACCCTAATTCCGCCTACGAGCAGTACTTC.

The chain joins TRBV7-9 to TRBJ1-3; D ambiguous. The V gene lost 5 bases and the J gene lost 0 bases, with 23 bases spanning the gap. The CDR3 runs 19 residues. The germline gives CDR1 SEHNR, CDR2 FQNEAQ (reference sequence). The CDR3 reads CASSPGWRLTSSSGNTIYF. The CDR3 DNA is TGTGCCAGCAGCCCAGGCTGGAGATTAACTTCCTCCTCTGGAAACACCATATATTTT.

This clone was seen only once. V gene TRBV7-9 combines with J gene TRBJ2-2; unclear D gene. Germline loops: CDR1 SEHNR, CDR2 FQNEAQ (reference sequence). The CDR3 length is 14 residues. V gave up 3 bases and J gave up 0 bases, with 5 bases separating them. CDR3 sequence reads: CASSFTSNTGELFF. The CDR3 DNA follows: TGTGCCAGCAGCTTCACATCGAACACCGGGGAGCTGTTTTTT. Full variable domain (missing parts from reference TRBV7-9 and TRBJ2-2): DTGVSQNPRHKITKRGQNVTFRCDPISEHNRLYWYRQTLGQGPEFLTYFQNEAQLEKSRLLSDRFSAERPKGSFSTLEIQRTEQGDSAMYLCASSFTSNTGELFFGEGSRLTVL.